The TCR beta chain under discussion was sequenced for a study of T cell responses to AZD1222 COVID-19 vaccine. General study points: The donor cohort was predominantly white British with a female majority, and clonal diversity may have been underestimated. Seropositive status at baseline applied to only five to seven AZD1222 recipients. Repertoires were collected only later (after the peak T cell response had occurred).

The repertoire was sequenced with immunoSEQ multiplex PCR; TCRdb's copy has only in-frame clones and lacks some. This table has some 45,000 clones, 90% appearing once. Germline lookup yields CDR1 LNHDA and CDR2 SQIVND (reference sequence). V lost 7 bases to trimming and J lost 1 base, with 10 bases between them. The CDR3 consists of 13 residues. On this clone itself: Its antigen is currently unknown.

V gene TRBV19 combines with J gene TRBJ1-1; D ambiguous. The sequencing used peripheral blood, collected 28 days after the second AZD1222 dose. This TCR came from an adult who received the AZD1222 COVID-19 vaccine. The CDR3 loop reads CASIPISNTEAFF. CDR3 bases: TGTGCCAGTATACCCATCTCGAACACTGAAGCTTTCTTT.